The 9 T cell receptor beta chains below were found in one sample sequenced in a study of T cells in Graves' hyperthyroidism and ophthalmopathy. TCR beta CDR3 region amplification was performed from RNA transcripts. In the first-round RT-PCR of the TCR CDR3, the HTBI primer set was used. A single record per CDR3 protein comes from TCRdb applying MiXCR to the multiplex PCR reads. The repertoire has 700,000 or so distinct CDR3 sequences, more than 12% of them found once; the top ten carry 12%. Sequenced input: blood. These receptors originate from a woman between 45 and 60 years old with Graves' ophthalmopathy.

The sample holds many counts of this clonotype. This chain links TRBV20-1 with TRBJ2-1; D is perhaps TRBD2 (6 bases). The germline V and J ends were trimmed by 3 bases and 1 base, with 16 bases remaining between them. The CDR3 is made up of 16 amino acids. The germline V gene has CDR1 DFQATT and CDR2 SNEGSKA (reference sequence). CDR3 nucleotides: TGCAGTGCTAGCTCCTCGGAGGGAGAGTCCTACAATGAGCAGTTCTTC. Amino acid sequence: CSASSSEGESYNEQFF.

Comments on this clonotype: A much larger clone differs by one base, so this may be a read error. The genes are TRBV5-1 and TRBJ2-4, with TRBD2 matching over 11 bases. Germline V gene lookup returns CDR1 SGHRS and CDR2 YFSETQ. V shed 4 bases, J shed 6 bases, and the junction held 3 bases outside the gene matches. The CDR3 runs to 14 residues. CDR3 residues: CASSPGTSGNIQYF. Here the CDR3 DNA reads TGCGCCAGCAGCCCCGGGACTAGCGGAAACATTCAGTACTTC.

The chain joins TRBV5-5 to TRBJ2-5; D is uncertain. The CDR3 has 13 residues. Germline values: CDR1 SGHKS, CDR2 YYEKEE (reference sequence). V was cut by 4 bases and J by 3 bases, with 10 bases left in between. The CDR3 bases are TGTGCCAGCAGCACCATGACGAAAGAGACCCAGTACTTC. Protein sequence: CASSTMTKETQYF.

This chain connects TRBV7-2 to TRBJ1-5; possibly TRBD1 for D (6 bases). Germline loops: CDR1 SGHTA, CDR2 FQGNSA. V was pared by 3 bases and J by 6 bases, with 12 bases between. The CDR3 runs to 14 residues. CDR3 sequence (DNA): TGTGCCAGCAGCTTTCAGGGGAGCGGTCAGCCCCAGCATTTT. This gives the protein CASSFQGSGQPQHF.

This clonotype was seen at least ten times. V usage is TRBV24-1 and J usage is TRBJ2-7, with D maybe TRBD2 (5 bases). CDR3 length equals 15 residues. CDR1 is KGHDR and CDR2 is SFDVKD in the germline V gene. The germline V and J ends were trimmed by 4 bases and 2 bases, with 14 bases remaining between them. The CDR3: CATSEGVATTYEQYF. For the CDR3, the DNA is TGTGCCACCAGTGAGGGAGTAGCGACAACCTACGAGCAGTACTTC.

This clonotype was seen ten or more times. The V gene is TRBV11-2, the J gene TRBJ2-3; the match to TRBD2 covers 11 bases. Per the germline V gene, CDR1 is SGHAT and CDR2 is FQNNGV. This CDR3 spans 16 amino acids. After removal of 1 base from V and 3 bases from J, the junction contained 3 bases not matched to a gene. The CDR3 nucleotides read TGTGCCAGCAGCTTAGTTCTAGCGGGAGGTACAGATACGCAGTATTTT. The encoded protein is CASSLVLAGGTDTQYF.

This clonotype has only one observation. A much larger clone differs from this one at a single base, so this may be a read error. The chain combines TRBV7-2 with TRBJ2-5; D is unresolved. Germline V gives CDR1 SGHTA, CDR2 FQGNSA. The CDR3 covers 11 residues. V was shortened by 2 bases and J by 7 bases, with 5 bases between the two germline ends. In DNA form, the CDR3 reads TGTGCCAGCAGCTTAACGCGGACCCAGTACTTC. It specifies CASSLTRTQYF.

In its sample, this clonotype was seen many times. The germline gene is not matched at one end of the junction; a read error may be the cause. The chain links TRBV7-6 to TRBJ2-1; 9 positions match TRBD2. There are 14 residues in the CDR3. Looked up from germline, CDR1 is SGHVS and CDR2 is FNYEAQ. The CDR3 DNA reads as TGTGCCAGCAGCCTAGCGGGGCCCTACAATGAGCAGTTCTTC. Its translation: CASSLAGPYNEQFF.

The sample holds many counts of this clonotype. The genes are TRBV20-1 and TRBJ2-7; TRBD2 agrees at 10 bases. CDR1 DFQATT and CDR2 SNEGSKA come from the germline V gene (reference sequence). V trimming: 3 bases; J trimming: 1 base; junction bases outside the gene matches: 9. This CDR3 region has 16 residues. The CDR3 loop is CSARTSGSRASYEQYF. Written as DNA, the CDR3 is TGCAGTGCTAGGACTAGCGGGTCGCGTGCTTCCTACGAGCAGTACTTC.